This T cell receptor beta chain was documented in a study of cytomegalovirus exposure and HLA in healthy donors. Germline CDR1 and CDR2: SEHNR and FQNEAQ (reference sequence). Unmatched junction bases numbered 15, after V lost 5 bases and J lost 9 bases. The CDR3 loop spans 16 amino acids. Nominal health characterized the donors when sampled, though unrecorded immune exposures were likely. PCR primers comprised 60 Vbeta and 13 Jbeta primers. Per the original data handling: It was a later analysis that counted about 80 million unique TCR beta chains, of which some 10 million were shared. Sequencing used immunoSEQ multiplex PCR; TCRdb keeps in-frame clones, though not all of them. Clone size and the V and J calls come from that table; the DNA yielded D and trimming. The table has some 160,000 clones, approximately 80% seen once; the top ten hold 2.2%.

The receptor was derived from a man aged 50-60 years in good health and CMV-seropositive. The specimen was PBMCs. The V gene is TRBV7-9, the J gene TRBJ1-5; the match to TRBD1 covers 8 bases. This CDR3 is CASSPGTGLQFRPQHF. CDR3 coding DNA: TGTGCCAGCAGCCCCGGGACAGGCCTTCAATTCCGGCCCCAGCATTTT.